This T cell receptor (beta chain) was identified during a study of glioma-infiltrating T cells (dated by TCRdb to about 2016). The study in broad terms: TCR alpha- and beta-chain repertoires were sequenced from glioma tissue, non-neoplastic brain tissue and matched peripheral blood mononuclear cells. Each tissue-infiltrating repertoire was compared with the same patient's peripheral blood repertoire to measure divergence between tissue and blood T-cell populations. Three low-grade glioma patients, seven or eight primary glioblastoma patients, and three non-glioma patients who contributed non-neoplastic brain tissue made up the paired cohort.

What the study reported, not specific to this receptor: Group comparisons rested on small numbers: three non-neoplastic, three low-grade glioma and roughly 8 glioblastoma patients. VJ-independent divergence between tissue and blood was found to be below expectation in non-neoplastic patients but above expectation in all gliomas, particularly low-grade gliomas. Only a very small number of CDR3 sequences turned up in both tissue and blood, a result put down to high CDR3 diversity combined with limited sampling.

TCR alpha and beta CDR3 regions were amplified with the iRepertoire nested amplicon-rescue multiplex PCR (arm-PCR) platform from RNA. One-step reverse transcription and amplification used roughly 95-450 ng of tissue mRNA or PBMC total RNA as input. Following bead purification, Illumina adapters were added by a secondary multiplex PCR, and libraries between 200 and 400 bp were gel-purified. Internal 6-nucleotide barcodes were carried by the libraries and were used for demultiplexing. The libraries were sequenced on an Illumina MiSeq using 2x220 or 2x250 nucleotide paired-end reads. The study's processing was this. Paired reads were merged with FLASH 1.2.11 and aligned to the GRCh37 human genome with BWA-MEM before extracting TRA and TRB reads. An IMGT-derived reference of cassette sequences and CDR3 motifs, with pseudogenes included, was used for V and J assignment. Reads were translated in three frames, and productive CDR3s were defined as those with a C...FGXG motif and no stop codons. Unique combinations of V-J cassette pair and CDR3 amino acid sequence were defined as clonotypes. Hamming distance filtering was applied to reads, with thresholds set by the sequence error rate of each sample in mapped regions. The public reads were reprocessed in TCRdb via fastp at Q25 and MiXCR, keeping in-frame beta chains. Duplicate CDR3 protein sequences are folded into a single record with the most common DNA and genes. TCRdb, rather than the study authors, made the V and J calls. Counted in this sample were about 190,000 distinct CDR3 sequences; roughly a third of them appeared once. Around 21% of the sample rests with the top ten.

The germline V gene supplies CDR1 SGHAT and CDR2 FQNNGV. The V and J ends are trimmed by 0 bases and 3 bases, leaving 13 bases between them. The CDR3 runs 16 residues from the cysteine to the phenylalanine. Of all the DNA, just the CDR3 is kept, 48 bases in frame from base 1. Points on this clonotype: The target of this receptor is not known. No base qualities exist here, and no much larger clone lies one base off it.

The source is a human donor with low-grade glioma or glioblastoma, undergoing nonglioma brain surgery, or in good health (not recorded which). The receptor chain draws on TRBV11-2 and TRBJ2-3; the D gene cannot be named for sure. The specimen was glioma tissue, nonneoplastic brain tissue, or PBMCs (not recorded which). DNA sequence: TGTGCCAGCAGCTTAGAGGGTCGACCACAAACAGATACGCAGTATTTT. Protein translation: CASSLEGRPQTDTQYF.